Listed here are 9 T cell receptor beta chains from one sample, sequenced in a study of early T cells in non-severe SARS-CoV-2 infection. TCRdb used MiXCR to reprocess the 5' RACE reads, holding one entry per CDR3 protein. Of 49,000 or so distinct CDR3 sequences listed, around 6.5% are singletons. This specimen was whole blood, taken at baseline. The receptors stem from an adult who was a healthcare worker with PCR-confirmed SARS-CoV-2 infection or an uninfected control (not recorded which).

This rearrangement joins TRBV5-4 to TRBJ1-3; 8 bases fit TRBD1. Germline V gene data show CDR1 as SGHNT and CDR2 as YYREEE (reference sequence). J lost 0 bases, V lost 2 bases, and 1 base had no gene match. CDR3 length: 15 residues. The CDR3 sequence is CASSLQGVSGNTIYF. The CDR3 bases are TGTGCCAGCAGCTTACAGGGGGTCTCTGGAAACACCATATATTTT.

The chain combines TRBV20-1 with TRBJ1-1; D may be TRBD1 (6 bases). Germline V gene data show CDR1 as DFQATT and CDR2 as SNEGSKA (reference sequence). V was trimmed by 6 bases and J by 11 bases, leaving 19 bases between them. CDR3 length equals 12 residues. The chain's CDR3 is CSAPDSWEAAFF. The CDR3 coding sequence is TGCAGTGCCCCGGACAGCTGGGAAGCTGCTTTCTTT.

This clonotype was found a few times. The rearrangement links TRBV7-9 to TRBJ2-5; 7 bases match TRBD2. Germline V CDR1 and CDR2: SEHNR, FQNEAQ (reference sequence). The CDR3 is 17 amino acids. V gave up 2 bases and J gave up 1 base; unmatched junction bases: 10. CDR3 sequence (DNA): TGTGCCAGCAGCTTATATTACGGGGGGATCCTCCAAGAGACCCAGTACTTC. As protein: CASSLYYGGILQETQYF.

This clonotype has a count of ten or more. The V and J genes are TRBV7-9 and TRBJ2-5; a possible D gene is TRBD2 (6 bases). This CDR3 contains 14 residues. V lost 1 base and J 4 bases, leaving 10 bases between the germline ends. The germline V gene has CDR1 SEHNR and CDR2 FQNEAQ (reference sequence). CDR3 coding DNA: TGTGCCAGCAGCTTAGGCGGGGCTCCAGAGACCCAGTACTTC. Encoded protein: CASSLGGAPETQYF.

This clonotype was seen only a few times. CDR3 nucleotide sequence: TGTGCCACCAGTGATCCCGATCGACTAGCGGGGGTGAGCACAGATACGCAGTATTTT. It translates to CATSDPDRLAGVSTDTQYF. V usage is TRBV24-1 and J usage is TRBJ2-3; 12 bases match TRBD2. V shed 3 bases and J 0 bases; nucleotides not matched to a gene: 9. CDR3 length equals 19 residues. The germline V gene has CDR1 KGHDR and CDR2 SFDVKD.

This clonotype was picked up many times. The chain combines TRBV5-6 with TRBJ2-2, with TRBD2 matching over 11 bases. Trimming cost V 0 bases and J 6 bases; bases outside gene matches: 1. This CDR3 contains 15 residues. Germline CDR1 is SGHDT and CDR2 is YYEEEE. This chain's CDR3 is CASSLGLAGSGELFF. The CDR3 DNA reads TGTGCCAGCAGCTTGGGACTAGCGGGGTCCGGGGAGCTGTTTTTT.

This clonotype has just a few counts. The genes are TRBV13 and TRBJ2-7; TRBD1 agrees at 7 bases. This CDR3 is 13 amino acids long. Germline CDR1 is PRHDT and CDR2 is FYEKMQ (reference sequence). Trimming took 6 bases from V and 6 from J; bases not matched to a gene: 8. The CDR3 protein is CASRQTGSGEQYF. The CDR3 DNA reads TGTGCCAGCAGACAGACAGGGTCGGGCGAGCAGTACTTC.

This clonotype occurred many times. The chain links TRBV15 to TRBJ2-7; 8 nucleotides agree with TRBD1. The CDR3 has 16 residues. V shed 0 bases and J 3 bases; nucleotides not matched to a gene: 7. CDR1 is LNHNV and CDR2 is YYDKDF in the germline V gene (reference sequence). The CDR3 spells CATSRDQGTGYYEQYF. DNA of the CDR3: TGTGCCACCAGCAGAGATCAGGGGACAGGATACTACGAGCAGTACTTC.

The sample holds a few counts of this clonotype. The genes are TRBV5-5 and TRBJ1-5, with D maybe TRBD1 (5 bases). The ends were cut back, 0 bases at V and 8 bases at J, with 15 bases in the middle. Per germline, CDR1 SGHKS and CDR2 YYEKEE (reference sequence). The CDR3 contains 15 residues. The CDR3 reads CASSLVGHRTEPQHF. The DNA of the CDR3 is TGTGCCAGCAGCTTGGTAGGACACCGTACGGAGCCCCAGCATTTT.